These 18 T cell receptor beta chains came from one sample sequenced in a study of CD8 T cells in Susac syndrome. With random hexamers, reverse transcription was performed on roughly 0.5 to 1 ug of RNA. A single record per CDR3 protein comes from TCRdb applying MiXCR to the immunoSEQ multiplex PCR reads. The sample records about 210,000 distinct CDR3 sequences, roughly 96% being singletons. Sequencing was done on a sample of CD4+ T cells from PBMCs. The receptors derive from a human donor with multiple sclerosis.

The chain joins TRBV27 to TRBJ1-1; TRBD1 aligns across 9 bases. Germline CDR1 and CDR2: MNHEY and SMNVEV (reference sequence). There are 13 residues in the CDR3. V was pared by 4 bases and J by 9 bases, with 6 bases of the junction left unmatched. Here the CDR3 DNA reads TGTGCCAGCAGTTATTCCGGGACAGGGAAAGCTTTCTTT. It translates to CASSYSGTGKAFF.

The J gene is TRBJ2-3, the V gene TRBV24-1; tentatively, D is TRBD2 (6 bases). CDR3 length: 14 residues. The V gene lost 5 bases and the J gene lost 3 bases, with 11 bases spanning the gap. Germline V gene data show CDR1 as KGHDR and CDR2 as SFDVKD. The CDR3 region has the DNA TGTGCCACCAGTGTTGGAGGGAGGACAGATACGCAGTATTTT. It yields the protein CATSVGGRTDTQYF.

Here the CDR3 reads CSVLQAQETQYF. The CDR3 coding sequence is TGCAGCGTTCTACAGGCACAAGAGACCCAGTACTTC. V gene TRBV29-1 combines with J gene TRBJ2-5, with TRBD1 as a possible D gene (5 bases). Trimming removed 5 bases from V and 2 bases from J, with 9 bases in between. This CDR3 is built from 12 residues. Germline V gene lookup returns CDR1 SQVTM and CDR2 ANQGSEA.

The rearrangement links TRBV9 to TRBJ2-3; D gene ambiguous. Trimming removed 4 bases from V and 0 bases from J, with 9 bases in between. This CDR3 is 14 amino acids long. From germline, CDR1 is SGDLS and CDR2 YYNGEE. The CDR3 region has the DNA TGTGCCAGCAGCCCAGCTAGTAGCACAGATACGCAGTATTTT. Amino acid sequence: CASSPASSTDTQYF.

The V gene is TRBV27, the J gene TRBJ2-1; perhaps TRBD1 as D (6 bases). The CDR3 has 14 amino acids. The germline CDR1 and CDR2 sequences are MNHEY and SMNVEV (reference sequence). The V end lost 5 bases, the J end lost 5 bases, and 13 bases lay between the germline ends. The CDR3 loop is CASSEGQINNEQFF. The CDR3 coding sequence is TGTGCCAGCAGTGAAGGACAGATCAACAATGAGCAGTTCTTC.

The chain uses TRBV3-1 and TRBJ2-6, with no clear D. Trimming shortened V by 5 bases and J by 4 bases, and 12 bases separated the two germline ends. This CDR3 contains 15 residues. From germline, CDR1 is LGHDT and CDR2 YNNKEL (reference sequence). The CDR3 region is CASSLNMAGANVLTF. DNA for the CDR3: TGTGCCAGCAGCTTGAATATGGCGGGGGCCAACGTCCTGACTTTC.

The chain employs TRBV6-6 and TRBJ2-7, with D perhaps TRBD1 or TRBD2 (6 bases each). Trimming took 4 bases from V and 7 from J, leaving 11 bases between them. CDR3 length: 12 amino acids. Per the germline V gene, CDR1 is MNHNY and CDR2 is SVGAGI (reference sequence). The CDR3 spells CASSWGAGEQYF. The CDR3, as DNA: TGTGCCAGCAGTTGGGGGGCAGGGGAGCAGTACTTC.

The CDR3 region is CSATNPAALTYEQYF. Here the CDR3 DNA reads TGCAGTGCAACTAACCCGGCGGCGTTAACCTACGAGCAGTACTTC. The V call is TRBV20-1, the J call TRBJ2-7; no clear D. V was clipped by 6 bases and J by 2 bases, with 20 bases between them. Germline loops: CDR1 DFQATT, CDR2 SNEGSKA (reference sequence). This CDR3 contains 15 residues.

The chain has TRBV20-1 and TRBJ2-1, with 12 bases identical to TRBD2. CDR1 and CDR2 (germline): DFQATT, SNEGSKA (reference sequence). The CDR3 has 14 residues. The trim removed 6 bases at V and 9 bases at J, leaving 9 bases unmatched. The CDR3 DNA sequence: TGCAGTGCGAGGCGACTAGCGGGAGCTCTTGAGCAGTTCTTC. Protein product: CSARRLAGALEQFF.

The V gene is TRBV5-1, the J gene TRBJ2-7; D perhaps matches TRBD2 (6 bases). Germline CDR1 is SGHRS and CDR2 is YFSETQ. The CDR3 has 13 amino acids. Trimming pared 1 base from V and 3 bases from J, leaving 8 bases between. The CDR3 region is CASSLLRGYEQYF. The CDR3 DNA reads TGCGCCAGCAGCTTGTTGCGGGGCTACGAGCAGTACTTC.

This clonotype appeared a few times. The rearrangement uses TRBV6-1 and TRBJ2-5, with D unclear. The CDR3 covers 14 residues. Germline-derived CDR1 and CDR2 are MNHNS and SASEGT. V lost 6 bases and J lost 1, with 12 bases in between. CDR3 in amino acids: CASRRTPSQETQYF. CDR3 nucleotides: TGTGCCAGCAGAAGGACGCCTAGCCAAGAGACCCAGTACTTC.

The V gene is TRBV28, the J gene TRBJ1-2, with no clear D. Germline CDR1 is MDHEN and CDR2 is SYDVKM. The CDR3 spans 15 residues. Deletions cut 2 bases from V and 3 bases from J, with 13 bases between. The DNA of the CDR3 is TGTGCCAGCAGTTTAGTGGACCCAGGCGACTATGGCTACACCTTC. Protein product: CASSLVDPGDYGYTF.

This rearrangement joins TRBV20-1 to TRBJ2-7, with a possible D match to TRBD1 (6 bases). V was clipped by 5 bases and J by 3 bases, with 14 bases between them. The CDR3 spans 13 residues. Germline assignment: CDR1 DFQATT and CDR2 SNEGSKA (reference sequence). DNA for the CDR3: TGCAGTGCTGAGCCACAGGGTAGCTACGAGCAGTACTTC. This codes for CSAEPQGSYEQYF.

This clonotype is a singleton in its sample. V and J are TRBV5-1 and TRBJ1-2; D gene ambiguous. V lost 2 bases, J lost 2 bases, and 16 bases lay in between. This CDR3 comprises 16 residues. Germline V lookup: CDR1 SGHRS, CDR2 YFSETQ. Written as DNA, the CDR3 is TGCGCCAGCAGCTTTGGACCGGGCATGCTGAACTATGGCTACACCTTC. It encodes CASSFGPGMLNYGYTF.

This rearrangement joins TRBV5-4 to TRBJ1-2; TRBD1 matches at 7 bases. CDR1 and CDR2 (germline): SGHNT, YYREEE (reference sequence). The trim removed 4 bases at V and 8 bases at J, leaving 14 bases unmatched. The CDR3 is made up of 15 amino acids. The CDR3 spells CASSQKLQGLRGYTF. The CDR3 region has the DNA TGTGCCAGCAGCCAGAAGCTACAGGGGCTGAGGGGCTACACCTTC.

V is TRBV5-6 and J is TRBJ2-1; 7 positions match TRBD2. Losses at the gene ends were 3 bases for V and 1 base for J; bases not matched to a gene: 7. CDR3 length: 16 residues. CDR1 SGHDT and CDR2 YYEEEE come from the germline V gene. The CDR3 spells CASSWLGGSSYNEQFF. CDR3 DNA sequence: TGTGCCAGCAGCTGGTTAGGCGGGAGTTCCTACAATGAGCAGTTCTTC.

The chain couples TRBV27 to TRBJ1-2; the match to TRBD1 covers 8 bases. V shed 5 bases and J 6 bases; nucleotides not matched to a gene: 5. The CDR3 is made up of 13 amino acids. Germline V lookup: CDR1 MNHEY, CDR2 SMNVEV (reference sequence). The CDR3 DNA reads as TGTGCCAGCAGTATCGTACAGGGGGATGGCTACACCTTC. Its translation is CASSIVQGDGYTF.

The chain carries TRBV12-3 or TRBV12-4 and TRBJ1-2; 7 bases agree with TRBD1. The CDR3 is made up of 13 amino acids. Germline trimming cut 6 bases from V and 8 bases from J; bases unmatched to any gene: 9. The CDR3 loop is CASRRQGDPGYTF. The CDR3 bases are TGTGCCAGCAGACGACAGGGCGATCCGGGCTACACCTTC.